This note documents a single T cell receptor (beta chain) sequence. The CDR3 is 14 amino acids. V was clipped by 10 bases and J by 9 bases; unmatched bases: 10. Germline CDR1 and CDR2: MDHEN and SYDVKM. This sample was taken from a study of cytomegalovirus exposure and HLA in healthy donors. Overall study: Unique TCR beta sequences numbering 117 million came from 150 million to 200 million T cells in an earlier analysis.

Vbeta (60) and Jbeta (13) primers were used in the PCR. Produced via immunoSEQ multiplex PCR; TCRdb's table is partial and in-frame only. Of about 150,000 clones listed, approximately 80% are singletons. The clonotype was recovered from a boy between 2 and 10 years old in good health and CMV-seronegative. The sequenced sample consisted of PBMCs. V usage is TRBV28 and J usage is TRBJ2-1; 12 bases match TRBD1. CDR3 nucleotide sequence: TGTGCCATTAAACGGGACAGGGGGCAGGGTGAGCAGTTCTTC. Protein product: CAIKRDRGQGEQFF. Full variable domain (outside the CDR3, taken from reference TRBV28 and TRBJ2-1): DVKVTQSSRYLVKRTGEKVFLECVQDMDHENMFWYRQDPGLGLRLIYFSYDVKMKEKGDIPEGYSVSREKKERFSLILESASTNQTSMYLCAIKRDRGQGEQFFGPGTRLTVL.